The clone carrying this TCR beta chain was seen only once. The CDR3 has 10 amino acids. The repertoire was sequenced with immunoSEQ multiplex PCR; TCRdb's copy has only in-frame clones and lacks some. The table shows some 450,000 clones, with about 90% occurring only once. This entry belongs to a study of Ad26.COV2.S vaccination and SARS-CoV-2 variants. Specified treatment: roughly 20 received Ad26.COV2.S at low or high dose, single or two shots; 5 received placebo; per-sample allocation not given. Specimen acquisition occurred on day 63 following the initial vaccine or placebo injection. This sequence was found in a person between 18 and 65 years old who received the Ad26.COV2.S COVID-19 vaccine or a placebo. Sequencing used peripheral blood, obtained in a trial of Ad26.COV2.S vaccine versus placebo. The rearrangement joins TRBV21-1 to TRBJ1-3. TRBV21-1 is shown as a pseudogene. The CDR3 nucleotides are TGTGCCAGCAGCCAACTCGCCATATATTTT. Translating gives CASSQLAIYF.